Given below is one TCR beta chain in context. No antigen is known for it. These data come from a study of identical twins. The study's findings and limits: Among beta out-of-frame sequences, excess sharing between twins appeared weaker. Part of the zero-insertion signal could reflect confounding by invariant MAIT and iNKT cells. Conclusions rested on cross-sectional statistics rather than following the same donors.

The V gene's germline CDR1 is DFQATT and CDR2 SNEGSKA (reference sequence). This CDR3 comprises 12 residues. V shed 4 bases and J shed 3 bases, with 9 bases lying between them. TCRdb fed the 5' RACE reads into MiXCR, producing one record per CDR3 protein. The sample has 510,000 or so distinct CDR3 sequences; approximately 14% are singletons. This sample also appeared in a second study, on yellow fever vaccine responses in identical twins.

Sequenced: CD4+ T cells sorted from blood. This chain links TRBV20-1 with TRBJ2-5; D is unresolved. The receptor was derived from a woman aged 18-35 years in good health. The CDR3 DNA reads TGCAGTGCTACAGACCCCAAAGAGACCCAGTACTTC. Amino acid sequence: CSATDPKETQYF.